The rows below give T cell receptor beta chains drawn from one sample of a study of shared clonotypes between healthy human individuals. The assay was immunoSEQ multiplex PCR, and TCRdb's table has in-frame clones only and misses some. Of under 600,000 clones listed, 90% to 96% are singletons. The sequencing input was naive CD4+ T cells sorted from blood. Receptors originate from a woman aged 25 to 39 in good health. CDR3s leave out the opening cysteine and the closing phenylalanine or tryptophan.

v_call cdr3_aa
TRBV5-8 ASSRYQGQGVADTQY
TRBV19 ASKHLGTSGGISYNEQF
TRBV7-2 ASSYAGLAGAGQF
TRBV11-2 ASSTLGQGRQNTEAF
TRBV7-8 ASSLAGSPRSSTEAF
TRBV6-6 ASSYKHRGWHEQY
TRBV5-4 ASSPDTQGAKNIQY
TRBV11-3 ASSKGGQGKDEQY
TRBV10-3 AISNLGGPVREQY
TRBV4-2 ASSQDGPLQQY
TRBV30 AWSVQGPGGYT
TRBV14 ASSQAETQY
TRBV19 ASSPNRFSPLH
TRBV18 ASSPRDQEGNTIY
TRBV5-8 ASSLRQGARFGNQPQH
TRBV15 ATSRDLPYEQY
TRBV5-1 ASRGQASSGANVLT
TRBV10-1 ASSEMGGVDEQY
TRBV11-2 ASRKGREQY
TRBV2 ASSGPLWGNQPQH
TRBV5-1 ASRERTSGPYEQY
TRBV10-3 AISESEEKLF
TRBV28 ASSLALSRPGELF
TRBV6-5 ASSLEGDRNQPQH
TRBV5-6 ASRYSGNNYGYT
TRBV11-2 ASSLYPRRQGANGGYT
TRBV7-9 ASSLIAGAGTGELF
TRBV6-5 ASSPRPGFNEKLF
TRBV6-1 ASSDKPEKLF
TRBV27 ASSLRPPTNQPQH
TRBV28 ASSFSGTYGYT
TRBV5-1 ASSVTETQY